These 24 T cell receptor beta chains were all obtained from the same sample, sequenced in a study of metastatic and nonmetastatic thyroid tumors. No treatment of any kind had been given to any patient before thyroid surgery. TCRdb reprocessed the PCR reads via MiXCR. The profile shows around 16,000 clones, more than 20% of them singletons. Material: tumor tissue. These receptors were collected from a male donor with papillary thyroid cancer or a benign thyroid nodule (not recorded which). Some clones in this sample may be carry-over from other donors' samples.

This clone was recorded at least ten times. V is TRBV30 and J is TRBJ1-6, with a possible D match to TRBD1 (5 bases). This CDR3 has 15 amino acids. Germline lookup yields CDR1 GTSNPN and CDR2 SVGIG (reference sequence). The V and J ends lost 8 bases and 9 bases respectively, with 23 bases between them. Written as DNA, the CDR3 is TGTGCCGGAGGCGCGGCGGGGCAACGGACTTCACCCCTCCACTTT. This gives the protein CAGGAAGQRTSPLHF.

V gene TRBV5-1 combines with J gene TRBJ2-7; D ambiguous. This CDR3 comprises 14 residues. Germline V gene data show CDR1 as SGHRS and CDR2 as YFSETQ. The V end was cut by 1 base, the J end by 2 bases, with 10 bases between. Here the CDR3 DNA reads TGCGCCAGCAGCTTGAGTCAGATCACCTACGAGCAGTACTTC. This translates into CASSLSQITYEQYF.

The V and J genes are TRBV5-1 and TRBJ2-2; 7 bases fit TRBD1. V was clipped by 3 bases and J by 7 bases; unmatched bases: 9. Per germline, CDR1 SGHRS and CDR2 YFSETQ. This CDR3 spans 15 amino acids. CDR3: CASSYWDSSNGELFF. For the CDR3, the DNA is TGCGCCAGCAGCTACTGGGACAGTTCGAACGGGGAGCTGTTTTTT.

By share, this clone ranks as medium-sized (0.01 to 0.1%). The chain couples TRBV11-2 to TRBJ2-7; maybe TRBD1 (6 bases). The V and J ends lost 3 bases and 1 base respectively, with 10 bases between them. The CDR3 contains 14 residues. Germline V CDR1 and CDR2: SGHAT, FQNNGV. The CDR3: CASSLGHSSYEQYF. Written as DNA, the CDR3 is TGTGCCAGCAGCTTGGGACATAGTTCCTACGAGCAGTACTTC.

This sequence joins TRBV27 and TRBJ2-1, with D perhaps TRBD1 or TRBD2 (5 bases each). Trimming took 7 bases from V and 8 from J, leaving 24 bases between them. The CDR3 sequence is 16 residues long. Germline values: CDR1 MNHEY, CDR2 SMNVEV (reference sequence). The CDR3, as DNA: TGTGCCAGCACGTACATAAAGGGACGGGGTTTGGATGAGCAGTTCTTC. Its translation: CASTYIKGRGLDEQFF.

This clone ranks as medium-sized (0.01 to 0.1%). V usage is TRBV28 and J usage is TRBJ1-1, with D uncertain. This CDR3 spans 13 amino acids. V gave up 6 bases and J gave up 6 bases, with 14 bases separating them. CDR1 MDHEN and CDR2 SYDVKM come from the germline V gene. This CDR3 reads CASSRGRIAEAFF. Here the CDR3 DNA reads TGTGCCAGCAGCCGAGGGCGGATCGCTGAAGCTTTCTTT.

This clone appeared many times. V and J are TRBV7-3 and TRBJ2-1; 13 bases are shared with TRBD2. The germline gives CDR1 SGHTA, CDR2 FQGTGA. The CDR3 runs to 19 residues. With V trimmed by 4 bases and J by 0 bases, 9 bases remained unmatched. DNA for the CDR3: TGTGCCAGCAGCTCCCGACTAGCGGGAGGTGGGGGCTCCTACAATGAGCAGTTCTTC. This translates into CASSSRLAGGGGSYNEQFF.

Ten or more counts support this clone. The rearrangement links TRBV30 to TRBJ2-5; unclear D gene. Trimming took 2 bases from V and 5 from J, leaving 12 bases between them. This CDR3 is built from 13 residues. Germline CDR1 is GTSNPN and CDR2 is SVGIG (reference sequence). CDR3 DNA sequence: TGTGCCTGGAGTATTCGCCTGGTTGAGACCCAGTACTTC. Its translation is CAWSIRLVETQYF. Based on the CDR3 plus reference TRBV30 and TRBJ2-5, the full variable domain is SQTIHQWPATLVQPVGSPLSLECTVEGTSNPNLYWYRQAAGRGLQLLFYSVGIGQISSEVPQNLSASRPQDRQFILSSKKLLLSDSGFYLCAWSIRLVETQYFGPGTRLLVL.

This clone was seen repeatedly, ten times or more. The gene calls are TRBV10-3 and TRBJ2-3; D remains unclear. The CDR3 sequence is 11 residues long. The germline gives CDR1 ENHRY, CDR2 SYGVKD. Trimming left V 4 bases short and J 5 bases short, with 4 bases between. CDR3: CAISGVDTQYF. The CDR3, as DNA: TGTGCCATCAGTGGTGTAGATACGCAGTATTTT.

This clone is medium-sized within its sample. The J gene is TRBJ1-1, the V gene TRBV6-1; possible D gene TRBD1, 6 bases. The CDR3 spans 14 residues. V was trimmed by 6 bases and J by 4 bases, leaving 15 bases between them. CDR1 is MNHNS, CDR2 SASEGT, per germline. Here the CDR3 DNA reads TGTGCCAGCAGAACTAGGGGGAGAGCCACTGAAGCTTTCTTT. Residues: CASRTRGRATEAFF.

The table lists this clone with many counts. This chain joins TRBV5-5 and TRBJ1-3, with D tentatively TRBD1 (5 bases). The CDR3 runs 14 residues. Germline V gene lookup returns CDR1 SGHKS and CDR2 YYEKEE (reference sequence). The V and J ends lost 0 bases and 9 bases respectively, with 13 bases between them. CDR3 residues: CASSLDIPGPTIYF. For the CDR3, the DNA is TGTGCCAGCAGCTTGGACATACCGGGGCCCACCATATATTTT.

This clone appeared many times. The V call is TRBV10-3, the J call TRBJ2-3; perhaps TRBD2 as D (6 bases). The CDR3 consists of 13 residues. Trimming pared 10 bases from V and 2 bases from J, leaving 13 bases between. The germline V gene encodes CDR1 ENHRY and CDR2 SYGVKD. The CDR3 here is CASRDFITDTQYF. The CDR3 DNA sequence: TGTGCCAGCCGGGACTTCATCACAGATACGCAGTATTTT.

This clone was recorded at least ten times. This chain connects TRBV2 to TRBJ1-6; D gene uncertain. The germline gives CDR1 SNHLY, CDR2 FYNNEI. The CDR3 consists of 16 residues. The V end was cut by 6 bases, the J end by 2 bases, with 14 bases between. The CDR3 is CASSPRDVTYNSPLHF. The CDR3 nucleotides are TGTGCCAGCAGCCCTCGTGACGTGACCTATAATTCACCCCTCCACTTT. The full variable domain, its missing parts supplied by reference TRBV2 and TRBJ1-6, is EPEVTQTPSHQVTQMGQEVILRCVPISNHLYFYWYRQILGQKVEFLVSFYNNEISEKSEIFDDQFSVERPDGSNFTLKIRSTKLEDSAMYFCASSPRDVTYNSPLHFGNGTRLTVT.

The CDR3 here is CSARAPVGTSGTNTGELFF. Here the CDR3 DNA reads TGCAGTGCTAGAGCCCCGGTAGGGACTAGCGGGACGAACACCGGGGAGCTGTTTTTT. The chain couples TRBV20-1 to TRBJ2-2; 13 bases are shared with TRBD2. The V gene's germline CDR1 is DFQATT and CDR2 SNEGSKA (reference sequence). This CDR3 comprises 19 residues. Germline trimming cut 1 base from V and 0 bases from J; bases unmatched to any gene: 8.

The chain has TRBV6-5 and TRBJ1-2; TRBD1 agrees at 8 bases. Unmatched junction bases numbered 3, after V lost 2 bases and J lost 7 bases. CDR1 and CDR2 (germline): MNHEY, SVGAGI. This CDR3 region has 13 residues. In DNA form, the CDR3 reads TGTGCCAGCAGTTACCAGGGGGCGCTTGGCTACACCTTC. Its protein product is CASSYQGALGYTF.

This clone occurred many times. The chain is built from TRBV4-1 and TRBJ2-5; 7 nucleotides line up with TRBD1. Germline loops: CDR1 MGHRA, CDR2 YSYEKL. The CDR3 length is 18 residues. The ends lost 4 bases at V and 2 bases at J; junction bases unmatched: 16. The CDR3 reads CASSRRGMTGIDQETQYF. CDR3 nucleotides: TGCGCCAGCAGCCGAAGAGGAATGACAGGGATCGATCAAGAGACCCAGTACTTC.

By sample fraction, this clone is medium-sized (0.01 to 0.1%). The chain couples TRBV12-3 or TRBV12-4 to TRBJ2-5; D tentatively reads TRBD1 or TRBD2 (5 bases each). Trimming stripped 5 bases from V and 2 bases from J, with 15 bases between. This CDR3 has 15 amino acids. The CDR3 is CASSLRAGAQETQYF. CDR3 sequence (DNA): TGTGCCAGCAGTCTGCGGGCTGGGGCACAAGAGACCCAGTACTTC.

This clone showed up many times. The sample contains more than one DNA sequence encoding this CDR3. The rearrangement uses TRBV29-1 and TRBJ2-7; perhaps TRBD1 as D (6 bases). With 6 bases removed from V and 0 bases from J, the gap between germline ends came to 15 bases. The CDR3 has 14 amino acids. Germline CDR1 is SQVTM and CDR2 is ANQGSEA. Written as DNA, the CDR3 is TGCAGCGTCATAGGGGGTTCAAGCTCCTACGAGCAGTACTTC. Translation: CSVIGGSSSYEQYF.

This clone was detected many times. This may be a read error, as it is one base from a much larger clone. Distinct nucleotide sequences in the sample also encode this CDR3. The chain employs TRBV4-2 and TRBJ2-6, with 7 positions matching TRBD2. The CDR3 contains 17 residues. The V gene's germline CDR1 is LGHNA and CDR2 YNFKEQ. Germline trimming cut 4 bases from V and 4 bases from J; bases unmatched to any gene: 10. CDR3 protein: CASSPRGGAYGANVLTF. For the CDR3, the DNA is TGTGCCAGCAGCCCCCGCGGGGGTGCCTACGGGGCCAACGTCCTGACTTTC.

This clone was observed a handful of times. This chain joins TRBV6-2 or TRBV6-3 and TRBJ2-7; possible D gene TRBD1, 5 bases. The length of the CDR3 is 15 residues. Trimming removed 4 bases from V and 3 bases from J, with 16 bases in between. Germline CDR1 is MNHEY and CDR2 is SVGEGT. The CDR3 coding sequence is TGTGCCAGCAGTTTTAGGGGTCCCCTCGGCTACGAGCAGTACTTC. Translating it yields CASSFRGPLGYEQYF.

This chain uses TRBV11-2 with TRBJ1-6; D unclear. CDR1 and CDR2 (germline): SGHAT, FQNNGV. CDR3 size: 11 residues. Trimming pared 1 base from V and 11 bases from J, leaving 3 bases between. The CDR3 DNA follows: TGTGCCAGCAGCTTAGGGCCACCCCTCCACTTT. It encodes CASSLGPPLHF.

This clone is labeled as medium-sized. The chain is built from TRBV28 and TRBJ2-7; the match to TRBD2 covers 10 bases. CDR1 and CDR2 from the germline V gene are MDHEN and SYDVKM. This CDR3 contains 15 residues. J lost 2 bases, V lost 5 bases, and 6 bases had no gene match. Written as DNA, the CDR3 is TGTGCCAGCAGTCTCTCAGCGGGAGGGCCCTACGAGCAGTACTTC. It translates to CASSLSAGGPYEQYF.

This clone was seen many times. A much larger clone sits a single nucleotide away, making a read error possible. At the DNA level, this CDR3 is encoded by other sequences in the same sample as well. J is TRBJ2-1 and V is TRBV24-1; D perhaps matches TRBD1 (5 bases). In germline, CDR1 is KGHDR, CDR2 SFDVKD. The CDR3 is made up of 14 amino acids. The ends were cut back, 3 bases at V and 10 bases at J, with 15 bases in the middle. The CDR3 DNA follows: TGTGCCACCAGTGATCCAGGTGTTAGGGGCGAGCAGTTCTTC. Its translation: CATSDPGVRGEQFF.

This clone was seen only a few times. This chain joins TRBV6-6 and TRBJ1-5; D perhaps matches TRBD1 (5 bases). Deletions cut 2 bases from V and 0 bases from J, with 8 bases between. The CDR3 extends over 15 amino acids. CDR1 and CDR2 (germline): MNHNY, SVGAGI (reference sequence). Here the CDR3 reads CASSYPGLSNQPQHF. Here the CDR3 DNA reads TGTGCCAGCAGTTACCCGGGGCTTAGCAATCAGCCCCAGCATTTT.